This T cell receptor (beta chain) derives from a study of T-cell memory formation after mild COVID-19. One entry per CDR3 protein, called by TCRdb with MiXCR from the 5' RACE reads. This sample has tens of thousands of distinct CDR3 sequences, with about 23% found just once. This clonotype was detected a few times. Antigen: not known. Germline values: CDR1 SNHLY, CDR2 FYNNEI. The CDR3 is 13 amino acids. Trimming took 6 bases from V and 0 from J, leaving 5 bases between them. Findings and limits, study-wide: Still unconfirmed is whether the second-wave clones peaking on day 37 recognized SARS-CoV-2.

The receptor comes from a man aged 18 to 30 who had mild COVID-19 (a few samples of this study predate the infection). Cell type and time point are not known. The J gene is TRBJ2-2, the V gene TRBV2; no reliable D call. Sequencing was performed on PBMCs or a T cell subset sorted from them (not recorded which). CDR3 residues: CASRDTNTGELFF. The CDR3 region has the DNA TGTGCCAGCAGGGATACGAACACCGGGGAGCTGTTTTTT. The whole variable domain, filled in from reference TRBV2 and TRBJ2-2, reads EPEVTQTPSHQVTQMGQEVILRCVPISNHLYFYWYRQILGQKVEFLVSFYNNEISEKSEIFDDQFSVERPDGSNFTLKIRSTKLEDSAMYFCASRDTNTGELFFGEGSRLTVL.